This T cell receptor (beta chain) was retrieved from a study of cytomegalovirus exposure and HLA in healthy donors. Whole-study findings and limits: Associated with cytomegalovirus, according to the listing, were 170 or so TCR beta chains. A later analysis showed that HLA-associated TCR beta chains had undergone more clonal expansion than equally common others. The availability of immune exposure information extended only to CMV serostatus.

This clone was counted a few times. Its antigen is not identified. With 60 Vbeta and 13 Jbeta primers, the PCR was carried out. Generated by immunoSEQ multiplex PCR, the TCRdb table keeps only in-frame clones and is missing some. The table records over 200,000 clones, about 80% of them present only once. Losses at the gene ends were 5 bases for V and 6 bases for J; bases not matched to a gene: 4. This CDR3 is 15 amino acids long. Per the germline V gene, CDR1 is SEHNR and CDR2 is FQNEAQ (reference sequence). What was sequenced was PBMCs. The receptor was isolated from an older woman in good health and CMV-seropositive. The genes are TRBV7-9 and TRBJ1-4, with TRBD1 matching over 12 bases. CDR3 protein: CASSPGTGGDEKLFF. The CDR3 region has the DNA TGTGCCAGCAGCCCAGGGACAGGGGGCGATGAAAAACTGTTTTTT.